A single sample is the source of the 24 T cell receptor beta chains below, sequenced in a study of technical replicates of blood from a few donors. Only in-frame clones appear in the TCRdb table, and some are missing; sequencing was by immunoSEQ multiplex PCR. The profile shows under 100,000 clones, 90% to 95% of them singletons. Specimen: T cells isolated from PBMCs. The receptors were sampled from a human donor in good health.

V is TRBV27 and J is TRBJ2-1; 8 positions match TRBD2. The CDR3 totals 17 residues. Germline V gene sequence: CDR1 MNHEY, CDR2 SMNVEV (reference sequence). Trimming at V came to 3 bases and at J to 7 bases, leaving 14 bases not matched to a gene. CDR3 in DNA: TGTGCCAGCAGTTTTCCCTCGGCTAGCGGGTATGTTAATGAGCAGTTCTTC. Translated: CASSFPSASGYVNEQFF.

This sequence joins TRBV7-9 and TRBJ1-1; D is perhaps TRBD1 (5 bases). Trimming removed 2 bases from V and 5 bases from J, with 12 bases in between. Germline lookup yields CDR1 SEHNR and CDR2 FQNEAQ (reference sequence). The CDR3 length is 14 residues. In nucleotides, the CDR3 is TGTGCCAGCAGCTTAAGGGGCCAGACGACTGAAGCTTTCTTT. Protein product: CASSLRGQTTEAFF.

This rearrangement joins TRBV5-8 to TRBJ1-2; 7 bases align to TRBD1. In germline, CDR1 is SGHTS, CDR2 YDEGEE. V dropped 4 bases and J dropped 3; count of bases not matched to a gene: 15. This CDR3 has 17 residues. CDR3 sequence reads: CASSPFGRGTSDYGYTF. Here the CDR3 DNA reads TGTGCCAGCAGCCCTTTTGGCAGGGGGACGTCGGACTATGGCTACACCTTC.

The V gene is TRBV5-6, the J gene TRBJ1-4, with 8 positions matching TRBD1. The CDR3 has 17 amino acids. V trimming: 2 bases; J trimming: 2 bases; junction bases outside the gene matches: 8. Germline CDR1 and CDR2: SGHDT and YYEEEE. CDR3: CASSFLTGGGTNEKLFF. CDR3 DNA sequence: TGTGCCAGCAGCTTTCTTACAGGGGGAGGGACTAATGAAAAACTGTTTTTT.

The rearrangement uses TRBV4-1 and TRBJ1-2; a possible D gene is TRBD1 (6 bases). Germline assignment: CDR1 MGHRA and CDR2 YSYEKL. V was clipped by 0 bases and J by 7 bases, with 15 bases between them. The CDR3 is 15 amino acids. This chain's CDR3 is CASSQEGGVSSGYTF. In DNA, the CDR3 is TGCGCCAGCAGCCAAGAAGGGGGGGTGTCATCTGGCTACACCTTC.

The count of this clone is one. The chain carries TRBV14 and TRBJ1-2; 9 bases match TRBD1. Germline CDR1 reads SGHDN; CDR2 reads FVKESK. Trimming took 0 bases from V and 4 from J; bases not matched to a gene: 3. The CDR3 is made up of 15 amino acids. Written as DNA, the CDR3 is TGTGCCAGCAGCCAAGATCGGGACAGGGTCTATGGCTACACCTTC. Amino acids: CASSQDRDRVYGYTF.

The rearrangement uses TRBV7-9 and TRBJ2-4; no reliable D call. In germline, CDR1 is SEHNR, CDR2 FQNEAQ (reference sequence). Trimming took 4 bases from V and 0 from J, leaving 7 bases between them. The CDR3 totals 14 residues. This chain's CDR3 is CASSSLIAKNIQYF. CDR3 sequence (DNA): TGTGCCAGCAGCTCCTTAATAGCCAAAAACATTCAGTACTTC.

The chain links TRBV28 to TRBJ2-7; D possibly corresponds to TRBD2 (6 bases). The CDR3 length is 14 residues. V lost 3 bases and J lost 4, with 13 bases in between. Germline CDR1 reads MDHEN; CDR2 reads SYDVKM. The CDR3 reads CASSFPGSGYEQYF. DNA of the CDR3: TGTGCCAGCAGTTTTCCCGGGAGTGGGTACGAGCAGTACTTC.

The chain links TRBV6-5 to TRBJ2-7, with a possible D match to TRBD2 (6 bases). This CDR3 has 13 amino acids. Germline V CDR1 and CDR2: MNHEY, SVGAGI. Between the trimmed V and J ends, which lost 6 bases and 2 bases, there was a span of 11 bases. CDR3 region: CASRAGLAYEQYF. In nucleotides, the CDR3 is TGTGCCAGCAGGGCGGGGCTAGCCTACGAGCAGTACTTC.

DNA of the CDR3: TGTGCCAGCAGCTTAGCTTGGCGGGAGGCCAACAATGAGCAGTTCTTC. Translated, it gives CASSLAWREANNEQFF. The chain recombines TRBV7-6 with TRBJ2-1, with 8 positions matching TRBD2. This CDR3 is 16 amino acids long. Germline trimming cut 0 bases from V and 5 bases from J; bases unmatched to any gene: 6. The V gene's germline CDR1 is SGHVS and CDR2 FNYEAQ.

This clone has only one observation. This chain uses TRBV30 with TRBJ2-1; 11 bases are a match to TRBD2. Germline loops: CDR1 GTSNPN, CDR2 SVGIG (reference sequence). This CDR3 has 15 residues. Losses at the gene ends were 2 bases for V and 7 bases for J; bases not matched to a gene: 7. As DNA, the CDR3 is TGTGCCTGGAGTTCAACTAGCGGGAGCTGGAATGAGCAGTTCTTC. This encodes CAWSSTSGSWNEQFF. Looking up the rest from reference TRBV30 and TRBJ2-1 gives the full variable domain: SQTIHQWPATLVQPVGSPLSLECTVEGTSNPNLYWYRQAAGRGLQLLFYSVGIGQISSEVPQNLSASRPQDRQFILSSKKLLLSDSGFYLCAWSSTSGSWNEQFFGPGTRLTVL.

The chain uses TRBV27 and TRBJ2-2; D may be TRBD1 (6 bases). CDR3 size: 13 residues. In germline, CDR1 is MNHEY, CDR2 SMNVEV (reference sequence). The V end lost 1 base, the J end lost 9 bases, and 9 bases lay between the germline ends. CDR3 protein: CASSLFRDRELFF. In DNA, the CDR3 is TGTGCCAGCAGTTTATTCAGGGACAGGGAGCTGTTTTTT.

The chain links TRBV6-1 to TRBJ1-3, with TRBD1 matching 10 bases. V dropped 4 bases and J dropped 4; count of bases not matched to a gene: 1. Germline CDR1 is MNHNS and CDR2 is SASEGT. This CDR3 is 14 amino acids long. CDR3 coding DNA: TGTGCCAGCAGTGTGGACAGGGGGGGAAACACCATATATTTT. As protein: CASSVDRGGNTIYF.

V gene TRBV29-1 combines with J gene TRBJ2-3, with D unclear. The CDR3 consists of 13 residues. V was pared by 7 bases and J by 1 base, with 12 bases between. The germline V gene encodes CDR1 SQVTM and CDR2 ANQGSEA. CDR3 sequence reads: CSDERRGTDTQYF. DNA of the CDR3: TGCAGCGACGAGCGAAGAGGCACAGATACGCAGTATTTT.

This chain connects TRBV4-3 to TRBJ2-3; a weak D match, TRBD2 (6 bases). There are 15 residues in the CDR3. The ends were cut back, 3 bases at V and 0 bases at J, with 10 bases in the middle. Per the germline V gene, CDR1 is LGHNA and CDR2 is YSLEER. The chain's CDR3 is CASSQGLISTDTQYF. CDR3 nucleotides: TGCGCCAGCAGCCAGGGACTTATTAGCACAGATACGCAGTATTTT.

The rearrangement joins TRBV7-9 to TRBJ2-3, with D uncertain. Germline V gene lookup returns CDR1 SEHNR and CDR2 FQNEAQ (reference sequence). The length of the CDR3 is 14 residues. The V and J ends lost 3 bases and 5 bases respectively, with 12 bases between them. For the CDR3, the DNA is TGTGCCAGCAGCTTTGCAGGAAGAGAAGATACGCAGTATTTT. Its translation is CASSFAGREDTQYF.

This clone was seen only a few times. The chain carries TRBV19 and TRBJ1-1; D gene ambiguous. Germline V gives CDR1 LNHDA, CDR2 SQIVND (reference sequence). Trimming shortened V by 6 bases and J by 1 base, and 6 bases separated the two germline ends. The CDR3 has 12 residues. CDR3 DNA: TGTGCCAGTAGCCACACGAACACTGAAGCTTTCTTT. It translates to CASSHTNTEAFF.

This chain uses TRBV6-4 with TRBJ2-7; 8 bases line up with TRBD2. Germline CDR1 MRHNA, CDR2 SNTAGT. This CDR3 spans 15 amino acids. Losses at the gene ends were 3 bases for V and 4 bases for J; bases not matched to a gene: 8. CDR3 nucleotides: TGTGCCAGCAGTGAAGAGCTAGCGGGCCGATACGAGCAGTACTTC. Its translation is CASSEELAGRYEQYF.

This clone has a single count. The chain uses TRBV13 and TRBJ2-7, with D uncertain. Trimming took 3 bases from V and 2 from J, leaving 8 bases between them. Germline values: CDR1 PRHDT, CDR2 FYEKMQ (reference sequence). The CDR3 is 13 amino acids. CDR3 nucleotides: TGTGCCAGCAGCTTTGGGCCTACCTACGAGCAGTACTTC. Translated: CASSFGPTYEQYF. Filled out from reference TRBV13 and TRBJ2-7, the complete variable domain reads AAGVIQSPRHLIKEKRETATLKCYPIPRHDTVYWYQQGPGQDPQFLISFYEKMQSDKGSIPDRFSAQQFSDYHSELNMSSLELGDSALYFCASSFGPTYEQYFGPGTRLTVT.

J is TRBJ1-1 and V is TRBV6-6, with D uncertain. CDR3 length: 14 residues. V was trimmed by 7 bases and J by 4 bases, leaving 16 bases between them. Per the germline V gene, CDR1 is MNHNY and CDR2 is SVGAGI (reference sequence). Written as DNA, the CDR3 is TGTGCCAGCATTTCAACCCTCGGCGGCACTGAAGCTTTCTTT. Translation gives CASISTLGGTEAFF.

The chain links TRBV28 to TRBJ1-1, with 8 bases aligning to TRBD1. Germline loops: CDR1 MDHEN, CDR2 SYDVKM. The V segment lost 7 bases and the J segment 3 bases; nucleotides outside the gene matches: 4. CDR3 length equals 13 residues. CDR3 in amino acids: CASTKTGDTEAFF. For the CDR3, the DNA is TGTGCCAGCACGAAGACAGGGGACACTGAAGCTTTCTTT. Looking up the rest from reference TRBV28 and TRBJ1-1 gives the full variable domain: DVKVTQSSRYLVKRTGEKVFLECVQDMDHENMFWYRQDPGLGLRLIYFSYDVKMKEKGDIPEGYSVSREKKERFSLILESASTNQTSMYLCASTKTGDTEAFFGQGTRLTVV.

The chain carries TRBV20-1 and TRBJ1-4; D uncertain. The CDR3 consists of 11 residues. Germline V CDR1 and CDR2: DFQATT, SNEGSKA (reference sequence). The V and J ends lost 3 bases and 8 bases respectively, with 7 bases between them. This CDR3 reads CSARRPEKLFF. The CDR3 DNA reads TGCAGTGCTAGGAGGCCGGAAAAACTGTTTTTT.

CDR3 in amino acids: CACLGTGNNEQFF. CDR3 DNA: TGTGCCTGCCTTGGGACAGGGAACAATGAGCAGTTCTTC. The chain combines TRBV6-5 with TRBJ2-1; 9 bases match TRBD1. Germline V gene sequence: CDR1 MNHEY, CDR2 SVGAGI. Unmatched junction bases numbered 7, after V lost 11 bases and J lost 5 bases. The CDR3 extends over 13 amino acids.

This sequence joins TRBV5-6 and TRBJ2-1; 14 bases align to TRBD2. Germline V gives CDR1 SGHDT, CDR2 YYEEEE. The CDR3 is made up of 19 amino acids. Trimming took 4 bases from V and 9 from J; bases not matched to a gene: 18. The CDR3 loop is CASSRTSGRWGGQQSEQFF. In DNA, the CDR3 is TGTGCCAGCAGCCGGACTAGCGGGAGGTGGGGGGGTCAACAAAGTGAGCAGTTCTTC.